This T cell receptor beta chain was documented in a study of cytomegalovirus exposure and HLA in healthy donors. Overall study results and limits: The productive fraction for most TCR beta V segments was about 87% or about 30% in an earlier analysis. V- and J-gene trimming in TCR beta was tied to a missense DCLRE1C variant by an analysis performed later. An analysis was carried out later, and it reportedly showed fewer N-insertions in an Asian-associated ancestry cluster than the approximately 670-donor mean.

On this clone itself: The antigen is undetermined.

60 Vbeta and 13 Jbeta primers were used in PCR. TCRdb keeps only in-frame clones here, not all; method: immunoSEQ multiplex PCR. The table has under 90,000 clones, over 70% seen once. From germline, CDR1 is SGHTA and CDR2 FQGNSA. The CDR3 runs to 13 residues. Between the trimmed V and J ends, which lost 1 base and 15 bases, there was a span of 15 bases. Sequencing was done on a sample of PBMCs. The clonotype comes from a man aged 40-50 years in good health and CMV-seropositive. This chain joins TRBV7-2 and TRBJ2-2; D may be TRBD1 (6 bases). The CDR3 reads CASSLEQGQAVFF. In DNA, the CDR3 is TGTGCCAGCAGCTTAGAACAGGGTCAAGCGGTGTTTTTT.